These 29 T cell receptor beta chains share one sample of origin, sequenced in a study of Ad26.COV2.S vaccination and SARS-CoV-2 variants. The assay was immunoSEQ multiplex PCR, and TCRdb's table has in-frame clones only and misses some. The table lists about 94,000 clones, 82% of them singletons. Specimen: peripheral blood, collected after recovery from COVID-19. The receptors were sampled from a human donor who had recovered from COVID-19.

CDR3 DNA: TGTGCCAGCAGTGAAGTCACGGACGGAAGAATTACCGACTCCTCAGATACGCAGTATTTT. Translation gives CASSEVTDGRITDSSDTQYF. The genes are TRBV6-1 and TRBJ2-3; D remains unclear. The germline V gene encodes CDR1 MNHNS and CDR2 SASEGT. V was pared by 1 base and J by 4 bases, with 27 bases between. The CDR3 contains 20 residues.

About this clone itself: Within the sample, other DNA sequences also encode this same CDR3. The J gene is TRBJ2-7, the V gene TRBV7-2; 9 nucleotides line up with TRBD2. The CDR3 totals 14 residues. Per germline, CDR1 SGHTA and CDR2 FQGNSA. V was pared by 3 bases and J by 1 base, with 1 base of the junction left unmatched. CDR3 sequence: CASSFSGSSYEQYF. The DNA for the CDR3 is TGTGCCAGCAGCTTTAGCGGGAGTTCCTACGAGCAGTACTTC. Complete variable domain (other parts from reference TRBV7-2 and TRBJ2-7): GAGVSQSPSNKVTEKGKDVELRCDPISGHTALYWYRQSLGQGLEFLIYFQGNSAPDKSGLPSDRFSAERTGGSVSTLTIQRTQQEDSAVYLCASSFSGSSYEQYFGPGTRLTVT.

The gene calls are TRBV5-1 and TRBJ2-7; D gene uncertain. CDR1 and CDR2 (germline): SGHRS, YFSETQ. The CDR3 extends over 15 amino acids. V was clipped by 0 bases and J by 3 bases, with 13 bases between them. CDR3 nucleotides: TGCGCCAGCAGCTTGGCCGGGCCCGCAAACTACGAGCAGTACTTC. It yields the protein CASSLAGPANYEQYF.

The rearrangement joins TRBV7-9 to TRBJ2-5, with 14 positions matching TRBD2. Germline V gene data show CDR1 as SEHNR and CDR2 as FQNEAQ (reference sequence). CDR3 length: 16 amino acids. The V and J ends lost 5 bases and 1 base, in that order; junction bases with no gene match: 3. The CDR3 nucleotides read TGTGCCAGCAGCCTAGGACTAGCGGGAGGCCAAGAGACCCAGTACTTC. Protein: CASSLGLAGGQETQYF.

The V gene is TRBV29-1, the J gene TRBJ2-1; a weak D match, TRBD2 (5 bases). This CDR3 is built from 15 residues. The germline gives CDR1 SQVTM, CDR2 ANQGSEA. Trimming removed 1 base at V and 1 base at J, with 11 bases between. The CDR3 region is CSVEGVQRSYNEQFF. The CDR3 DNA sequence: TGCAGCGTTGAAGGGGTCCAGCGGTCCTACAATGAGCAGTTCTTC.

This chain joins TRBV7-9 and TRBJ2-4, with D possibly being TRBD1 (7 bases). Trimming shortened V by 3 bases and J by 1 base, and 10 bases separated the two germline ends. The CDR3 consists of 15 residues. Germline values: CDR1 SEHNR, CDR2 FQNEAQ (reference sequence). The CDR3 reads CASSFPGGAKNIQYF. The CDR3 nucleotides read TGTGCCAGCAGCTTCCCAGGGGGGGCCAAAAACATTCAGTACTTC.

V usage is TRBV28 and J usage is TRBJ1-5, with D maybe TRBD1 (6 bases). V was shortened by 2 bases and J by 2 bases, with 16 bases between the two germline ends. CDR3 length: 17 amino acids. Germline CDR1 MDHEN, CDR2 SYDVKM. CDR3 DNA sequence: TGTGCCAGCAGTTTACACCAGGGGTCACTGGGCAATCAGCCCCAGCATTTT. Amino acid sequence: CASSLHQGSLGNQPQHF.

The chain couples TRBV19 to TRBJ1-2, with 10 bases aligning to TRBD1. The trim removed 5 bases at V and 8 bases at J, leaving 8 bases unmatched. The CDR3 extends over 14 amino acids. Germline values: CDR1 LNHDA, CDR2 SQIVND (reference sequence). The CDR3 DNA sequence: TGTGCCAGTAGTGTTCGGACAGGGGGTGGAGGCTACACCTTC. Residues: CASSVRTGGGGYTF.

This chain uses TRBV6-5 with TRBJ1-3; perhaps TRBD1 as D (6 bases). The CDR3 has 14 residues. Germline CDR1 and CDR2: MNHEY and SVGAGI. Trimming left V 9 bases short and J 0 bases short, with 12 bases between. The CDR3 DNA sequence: TGTGCCAGTACACAGGGCTTCTCTGGAAACACCATATATTTT. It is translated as CASTQGFSGNTIYF.

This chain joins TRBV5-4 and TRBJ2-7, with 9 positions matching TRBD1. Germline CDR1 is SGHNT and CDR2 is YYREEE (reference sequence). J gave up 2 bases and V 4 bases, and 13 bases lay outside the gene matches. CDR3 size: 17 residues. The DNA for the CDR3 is TGTGCCAGCAGCCCCGGGACAGGGCCTCGTTTCACCTACGAGCAGTACTTC. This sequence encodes CASSPGTGPRFTYEQYF.

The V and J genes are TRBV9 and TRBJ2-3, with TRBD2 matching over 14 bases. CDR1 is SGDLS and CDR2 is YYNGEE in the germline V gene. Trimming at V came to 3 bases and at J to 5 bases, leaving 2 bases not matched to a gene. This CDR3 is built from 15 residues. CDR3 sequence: CASSGGLAGVDTQYF. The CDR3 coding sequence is TGTGCCAGCAGCGGGGGACTAGCGGGAGTAGATACGCAGTATTTT.

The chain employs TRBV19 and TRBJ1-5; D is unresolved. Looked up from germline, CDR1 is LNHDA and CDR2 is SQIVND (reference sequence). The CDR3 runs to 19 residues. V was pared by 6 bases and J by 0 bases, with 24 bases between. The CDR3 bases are TGTGCCAGTAGAGCACTCTTTATGGGGTCAAGCTATAGCAATCAGCCCCAGCATTTT. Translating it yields CASRALFMGSSYSNQPQHF. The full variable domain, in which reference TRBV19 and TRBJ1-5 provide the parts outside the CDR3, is DGGITQSPKYLFRKEGQNVTLSCEQNLNHDAMYWYRQDPGQGLRLIYYSQIVNDFQKGDIAEGYSVSREKKESFPLTVTSAQKNPTAFYLCASRALFMGSSYSNQPQHFGDGTRLSIL.

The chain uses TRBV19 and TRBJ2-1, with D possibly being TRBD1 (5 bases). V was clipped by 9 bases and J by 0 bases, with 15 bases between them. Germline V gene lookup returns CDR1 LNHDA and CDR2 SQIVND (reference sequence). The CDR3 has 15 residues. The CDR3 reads CASARTPPSYNEQFF. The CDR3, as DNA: TGTGCCAGCGCCAGGACACCACCCTCCTACAATGAGCAGTTCTTC.

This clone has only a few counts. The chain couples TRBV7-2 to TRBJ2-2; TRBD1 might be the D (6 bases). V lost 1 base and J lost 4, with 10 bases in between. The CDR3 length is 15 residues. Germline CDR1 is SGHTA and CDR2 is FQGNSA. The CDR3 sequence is CASSLEGVLTGELFF. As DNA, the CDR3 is TGTGCCAGCAGCTTAGAGGGGGTGCTCACCGGGGAGCTGTTTTTT.

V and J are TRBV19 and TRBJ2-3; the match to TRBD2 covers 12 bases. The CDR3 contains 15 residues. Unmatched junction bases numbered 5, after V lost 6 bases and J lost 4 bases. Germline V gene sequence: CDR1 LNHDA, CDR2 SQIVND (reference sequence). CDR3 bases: TGTGCCAGTAGAACGGGACTAGCGGGTTCAGATACGCAGTATTTT. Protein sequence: CASRTGLAGSDTQYF.

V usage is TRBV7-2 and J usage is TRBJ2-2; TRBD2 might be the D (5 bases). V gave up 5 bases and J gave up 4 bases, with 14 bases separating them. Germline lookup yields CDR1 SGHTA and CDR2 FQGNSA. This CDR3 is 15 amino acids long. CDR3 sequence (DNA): TGTGCCAGCAGCGTCGGCTTTGAGGGCACCGGGGAGCTGTTTTTT. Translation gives CASSVGFEGTGELFF.

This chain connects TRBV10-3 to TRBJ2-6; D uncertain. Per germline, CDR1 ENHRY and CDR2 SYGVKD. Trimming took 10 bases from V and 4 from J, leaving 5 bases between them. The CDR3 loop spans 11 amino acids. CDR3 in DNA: TGTGCCACCGAGGGGGCCAACGTCCTGACTTTC. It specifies CATEGANVLTF.

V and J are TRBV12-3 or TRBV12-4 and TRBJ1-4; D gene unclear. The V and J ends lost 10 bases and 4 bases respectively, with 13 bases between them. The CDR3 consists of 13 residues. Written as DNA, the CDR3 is TGTGCCACTCGGGGTTCCCTTAATGAAAAACTGTTTTTT. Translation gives CATRGSLNEKLFF.

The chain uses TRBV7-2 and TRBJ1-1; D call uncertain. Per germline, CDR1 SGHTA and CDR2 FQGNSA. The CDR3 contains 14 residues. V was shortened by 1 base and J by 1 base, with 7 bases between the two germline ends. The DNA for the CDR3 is TGTGCCAGCAGCTTAGGGGTGGCGAACACTGAAGCTTTCTTT. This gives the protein CASSLGVANTEAFF.

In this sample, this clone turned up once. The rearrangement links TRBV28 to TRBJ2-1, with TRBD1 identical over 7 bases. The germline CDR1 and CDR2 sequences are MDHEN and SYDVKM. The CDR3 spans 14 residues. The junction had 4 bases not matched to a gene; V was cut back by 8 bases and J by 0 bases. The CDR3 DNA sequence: TGTGCCAGCCGGGACAGCCTCTCCTACAATGAGCAGTTCTTC. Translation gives CASRDSLSYNEQFF.

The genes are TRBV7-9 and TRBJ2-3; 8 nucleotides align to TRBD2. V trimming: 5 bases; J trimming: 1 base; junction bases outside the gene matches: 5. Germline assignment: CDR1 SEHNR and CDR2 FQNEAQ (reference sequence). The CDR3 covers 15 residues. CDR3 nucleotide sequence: TGTGCCAGCAGCATGACTAGCGCGGGCACAGATACGCAGTATTTT. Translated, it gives CASSMTSAGTDTQYF.

The CDR3 here is CASRISQGPGEQYF. CDR3 in DNA: TGTGCCAGTAGGATTTCCCAGGGGCCGGGGGAGCAGTACTTC. This sequence joins TRBV19 and TRBJ2-7; a possible D gene is TRBD1 (6 bases). The CDR3 is made up of 14 amino acids. V gave up 6 bases and J gave up 7 bases, with 19 bases separating them. Germline CDR1 is LNHDA and CDR2 is SQIVND (reference sequence).

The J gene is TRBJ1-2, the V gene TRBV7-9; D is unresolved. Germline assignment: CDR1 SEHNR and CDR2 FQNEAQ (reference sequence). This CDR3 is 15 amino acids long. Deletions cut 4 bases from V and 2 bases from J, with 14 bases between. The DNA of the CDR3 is TGTGCCAGCAGCTCACTCAGCGGACTGAACTATGGCTACACCTTC. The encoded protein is CASSSLSGLNYGYTF.

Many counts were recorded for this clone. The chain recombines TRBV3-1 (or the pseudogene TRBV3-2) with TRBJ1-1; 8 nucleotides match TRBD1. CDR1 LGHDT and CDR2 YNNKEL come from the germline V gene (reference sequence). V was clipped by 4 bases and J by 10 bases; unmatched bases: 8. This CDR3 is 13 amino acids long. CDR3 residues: CASSLGTGQGAFF. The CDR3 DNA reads TGTGCCAGCAGCCTTGGGACAGGCCAGGGAGCTTTCTTT.

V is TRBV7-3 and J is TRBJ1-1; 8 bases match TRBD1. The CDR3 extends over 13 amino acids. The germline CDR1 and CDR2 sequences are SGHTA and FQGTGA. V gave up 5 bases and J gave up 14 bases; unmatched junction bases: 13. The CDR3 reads CASSEYGTGRSFF. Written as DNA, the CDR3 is TGTGCCAGCAGCGAATACGGGACAGGTCGTTCCTTCTTT.

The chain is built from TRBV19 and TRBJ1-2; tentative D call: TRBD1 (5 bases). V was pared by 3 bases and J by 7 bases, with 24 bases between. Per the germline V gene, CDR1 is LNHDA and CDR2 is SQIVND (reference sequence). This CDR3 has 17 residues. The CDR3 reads CASSMEGEVTLHLGYTF. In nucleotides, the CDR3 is TGTGCCAGTAGTATGGAAGGGGAAGTGACTTTACACCTTGGCTACACCTTC.

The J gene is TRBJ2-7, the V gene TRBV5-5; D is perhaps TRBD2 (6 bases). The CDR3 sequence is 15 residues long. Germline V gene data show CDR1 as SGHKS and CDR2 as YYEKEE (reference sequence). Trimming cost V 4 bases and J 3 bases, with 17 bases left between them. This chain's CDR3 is CASSPVTSLDYEQYF. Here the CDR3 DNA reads TGTGCCAGCAGCCCGGTCACTAGCTTAGACTACGAGCAGTACTTC.

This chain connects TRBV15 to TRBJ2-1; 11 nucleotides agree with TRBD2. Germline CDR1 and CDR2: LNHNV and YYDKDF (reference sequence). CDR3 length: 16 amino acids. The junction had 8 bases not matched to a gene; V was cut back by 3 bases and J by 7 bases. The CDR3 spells CATSRSTSGRLNEQFF. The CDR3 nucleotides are TGTGCCACCAGCAGGAGTACTAGCGGGAGACTGAATGAGCAGTTCTTC.

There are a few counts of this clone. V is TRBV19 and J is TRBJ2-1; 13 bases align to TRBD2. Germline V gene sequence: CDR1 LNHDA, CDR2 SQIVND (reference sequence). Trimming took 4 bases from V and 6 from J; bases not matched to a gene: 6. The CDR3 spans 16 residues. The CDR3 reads CASSRLAGGLVNEQFF. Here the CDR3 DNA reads TGTGCCAGTAGTAGACTAGCGGGAGGCCTTGTCAATGAGCAGTTCTTC. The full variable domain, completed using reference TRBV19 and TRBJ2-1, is DGGITQSPKYLFRKEGQNVTLSCEQNLNHDAMYWYRQDPGQGLRLIYYSQIVNDFQKGDIAEGYSVSREKKESFPLTVTSAQKNPTAFYLCASSRLAGGLVNEQFFGPGTRLTVL.